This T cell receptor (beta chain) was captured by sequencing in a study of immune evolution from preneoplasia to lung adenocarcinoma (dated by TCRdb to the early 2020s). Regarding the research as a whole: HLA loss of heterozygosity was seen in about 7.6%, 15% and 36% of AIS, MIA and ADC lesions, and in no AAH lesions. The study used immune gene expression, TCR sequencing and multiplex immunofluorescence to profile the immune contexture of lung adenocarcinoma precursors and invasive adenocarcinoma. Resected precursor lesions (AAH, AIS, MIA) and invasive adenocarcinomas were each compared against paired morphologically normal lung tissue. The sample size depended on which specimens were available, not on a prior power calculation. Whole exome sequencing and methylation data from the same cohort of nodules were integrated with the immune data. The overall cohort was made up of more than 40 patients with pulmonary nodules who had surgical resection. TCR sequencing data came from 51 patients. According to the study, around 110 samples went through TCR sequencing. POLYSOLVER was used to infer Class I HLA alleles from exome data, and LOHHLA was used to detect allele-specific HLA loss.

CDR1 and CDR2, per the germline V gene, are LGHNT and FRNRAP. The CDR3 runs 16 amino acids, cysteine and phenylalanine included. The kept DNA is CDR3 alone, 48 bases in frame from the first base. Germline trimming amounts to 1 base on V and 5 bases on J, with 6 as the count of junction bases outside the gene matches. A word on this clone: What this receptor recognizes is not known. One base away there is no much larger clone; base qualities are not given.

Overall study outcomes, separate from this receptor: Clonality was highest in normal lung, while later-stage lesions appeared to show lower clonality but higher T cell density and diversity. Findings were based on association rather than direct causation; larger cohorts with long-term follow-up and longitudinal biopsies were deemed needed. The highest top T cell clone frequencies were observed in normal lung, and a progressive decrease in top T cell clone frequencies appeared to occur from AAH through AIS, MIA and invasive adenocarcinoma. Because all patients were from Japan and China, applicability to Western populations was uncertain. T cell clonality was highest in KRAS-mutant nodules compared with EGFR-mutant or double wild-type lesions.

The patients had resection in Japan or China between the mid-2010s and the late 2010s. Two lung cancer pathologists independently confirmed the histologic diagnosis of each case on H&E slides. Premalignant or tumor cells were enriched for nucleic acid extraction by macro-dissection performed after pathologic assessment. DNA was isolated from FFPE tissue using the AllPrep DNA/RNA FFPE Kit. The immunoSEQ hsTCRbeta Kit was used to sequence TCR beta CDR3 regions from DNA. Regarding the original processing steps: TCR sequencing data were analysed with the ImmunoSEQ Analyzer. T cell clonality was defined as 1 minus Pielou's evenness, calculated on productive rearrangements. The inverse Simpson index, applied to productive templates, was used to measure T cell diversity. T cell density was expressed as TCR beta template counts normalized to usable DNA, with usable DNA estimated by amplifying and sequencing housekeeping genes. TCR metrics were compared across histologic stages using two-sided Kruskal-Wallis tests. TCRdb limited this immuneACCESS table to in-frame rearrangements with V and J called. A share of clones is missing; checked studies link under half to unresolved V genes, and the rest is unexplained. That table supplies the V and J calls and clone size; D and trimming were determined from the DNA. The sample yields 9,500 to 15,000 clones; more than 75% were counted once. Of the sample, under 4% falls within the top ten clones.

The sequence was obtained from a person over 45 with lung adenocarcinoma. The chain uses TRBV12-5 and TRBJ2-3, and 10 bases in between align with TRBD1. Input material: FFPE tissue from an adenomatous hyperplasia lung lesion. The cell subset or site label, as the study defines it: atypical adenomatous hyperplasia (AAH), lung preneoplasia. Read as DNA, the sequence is TGTGCTAGTGGTTTGGGACAGGGGGCATCAGGAGATACGCAGTATTTT. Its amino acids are CASGLGQGASGDTQYF.